These 24 T cell receptor beta chains came from one sample sequenced in a study of CD8 T cells in ankylosing spondylitis. TCRdb reanalysed the 5' RACE reads using MiXCR and keeps one entry per CDR3 protein. Here the sample spans some 130,000 distinct CDR3 sequences, roughly 17% being singletons. Their recognized antigens are unknown. General study results and limits: A motif of 7 to 9 highly homologous TCR beta variants was seen as apparently characteristic of ankylosing spondylitis blood.

What was sequenced was blood, either unsorted or a sorted T cell fraction (not recorded which). These receptors originate from a male donor with ankylosing spondylitis.

V usage is TRBV4-1 and J usage is TRBJ1-1; D might be TRBD1 (5 bases). Germline loops: CDR1 MGHRA, CDR2 YSYEKL. V lost 1 base and J 4 bases, leaving 7 bases between the germline ends. The CDR3 runs to 13 residues. The CDR3 region has the DNA TGCGCCAGCAGCCAAGTCCAGGGCACTGAAGCTTTCTTT. Translation gives CASSQVQGTEAFF.

This chain joins TRBV9 and TRBJ2-7; 9 bases are shared with TRBD1. The germline CDR1 and CDR2 sequences are SGDLS and YYNGEE. J gave up 2 bases and V 3 bases, and 3 bases lay outside the gene matches. The CDR3 consists of 14 residues. CDR3 nucleotide sequence: TGTGCCAGCAGCGCCGGGACAGGGACCTACGAGCAGTACTTC. Amino acids: CASSAGTGTYEQYF.

This sequence joins TRBV7-9 and TRBJ2-2, with TRBD1 identical over 7 bases. This CDR3 has 13 amino acids. V was clipped by 7 bases and J by 6 bases; unmatched bases: 5. CDR1 is SEHNR, CDR2 FQNEAQ, per germline (reference sequence). The CDR3 nucleotides read TGTGCCAGCACTCCAGGGGGTCCCGGGGAGCTGTTTTTT. As protein: CASTPGGPGELFF.

This clonotype turned up a few times. This chain links TRBV19 with TRBJ1-1, with TRBD1 matching 10 bases. The V and J ends lost 5 bases and 0 bases, in that order; junction bases with no gene match: 15. In germline, CDR1 is LNHDA, CDR2 SQIVND (reference sequence). The CDR3 length is 19 residues. CDR3 DNA sequence: TGTGCCAGTAGTCGGAGGCCACCGGGACAGGGGTGGGTGAACACTGAAGCTTTCTTT. This gives the protein CASSRRPPGQGWVNTEAFF.

This clonotype was detected many times. V and J are TRBV5-6 and TRBJ2-5; D possibly corresponds to TRBD2 (5 bases). The CDR3 sequence is 14 residues long. Trimming took off 4 bases at V and 3 bases at J, with 13 bases between the two ends. Looked up from germline, CDR1 is SGHDT and CDR2 is YYEEEE. Here the CDR3 DNA reads TGTGCCAGCAGCCACCCACGGGGTAAAGAGACCCAGTACTTC. Translated: CASSHPRGKETQYF.

This clonotype was seen once. The rearrangement joins TRBV6-5 to TRBJ2-5, with D maybe TRBD1 (6 bases). The CDR3 length is 14 residues. Germline-derived CDR1 and CDR2 are MNHEY and SVGAGI. V shed 0 bases and J shed 2 bases, with 7 bases lying between them. CDR3 in DNA: TGTGCCAGCAGTTACTCAGGGGGACAAGAGACCCAGTACTTC. It is translated as CASSYSGGQETQYF.

This clonotype was counted a few times. The chain has TRBV28 and TRBJ1-5; 8 bases are shared with TRBD1. Trimming removed 1 base from V and 7 bases from J; junction bases left unmatched: 12. In germline, CDR1 is MDHEN, CDR2 SYDVKM. The CDR3 length is 17 residues. The CDR3 nucleotides read TGTGCCAGCAGTTTATACCCCCAGGGGGCCGATCGACAGCCCCAGCATTTT. It translates to CASSLYPQGADRQPQHF.

J is TRBJ2-7 and V is TRBV27; D may be TRBD1 (6 bases). Trimming pared 3 bases from V and 10 bases from J, leaving 10 bases between. The CDR3 extends over 11 amino acids. Germline V gene sequence: CDR1 MNHEY, CDR2 SMNVEV (reference sequence). The CDR3 coding sequence is TGTGCCAGCAGTTTCGGACAGAGTCAGTACTTC. Protein product: CASSFGQSQYF.

This clonotype was detected only a few times. J is TRBJ2-7 and V is TRBV6-2 or TRBV6-3, with 12 bases lining up with TRBD2. The germline gives CDR1 MNHEY, CDR2 SVGEGT. CDR3 length: 15 residues. With V trimmed by 3 bases and J by 5 bases, 5 bases remained unmatched. CDR3 region: CASSYFGLAGNEQYF. The CDR3 DNA sequence: TGTGCCAGCAGTTATTTCGGACTAGCGGGAAACGAGCAGTACTTC.

The sample holds many counts of this clonotype. The V gene is TRBV5-1, the J gene TRBJ2-7; D possibly uses TRBD1 or TRBD2 (5 bases each). V dropped 3 bases and J dropped 0 bases, with 7 bases sitting between them. This CDR3 has 13 residues. Germline loops: CDR1 SGHRS, CDR2 YFSETQ. The chain's CDR3 is CASSWDLSYEQYF. The CDR3, as DNA: TGCGCCAGCAGCTGGGACCTCTCCTACGAGCAGTACTTC.

This sequence joins TRBV6-1 and TRBJ2-1; 10 nucleotides agree with TRBD2. Germline CDR1 reads MNHNS; CDR2 reads SASEGT. CDR3 size: 18 residues. Unmatched junction bases numbered 10, after V lost 2 bases and J lost 3 bases. The CDR3 DNA follows: TGTGCCAGCAGTGAAAGCGGGGTAATAGCGGGGGGCTACAATGAGCAGTTCTTC. It is translated as CASSESGVIAGGYNEQFF.

This sequence joins TRBV6-2 or TRBV6-3 and TRBJ2-3, with D unresolved. V was clipped by 2 bases and J by 3 bases, with 15 bases between them. The germline V gene has CDR1 MNHEY and CDR2 SVGEGT. The CDR3 sequence is 16 residues long. DNA of the CDR3: TGTGCCAGCAGTTACCCCTCCGAGGTTGGGACAGATACGCAGTATTTT. It is translated as CASSYPSEVGTDTQYF.

This clonotype came up a few times. V and J are TRBV3-1 and TRBJ2-7, with a tentative D call TRBD2 (5 bases). Germline V gives CDR1 LGHDT, CDR2 YNNKEL (reference sequence). There are 16 residues in the CDR3. V dropped 4 bases and J dropped 0 bases, with 16 bases sitting between them. The CDR3 protein is CASSPTLGGNSYEQYF. The CDR3 nucleotides read TGTGCCAGCAGCCCGACACTAGGTGGGAACTCCTACGAGCAGTACTTC.

The genes are TRBV5-4 and TRBJ2-3; TRBD1 matches at 7 bases. Germline V gene data show CDR1 as SGHNT and CDR2 as YYREEE (reference sequence). The CDR3 has 15 residues. V was pared by 4 bases and J by 6 bases, with 11 bases of the junction left unmatched. This CDR3 reads CASSGPGTVGDTQYF. DNA of the CDR3: TGTGCCAGCAGCGGGCCGGGGACAGTTGGGGATACGCAGTATTTT.

This clonotype showed up just a few times. The gene calls are TRBV7-9 and TRBJ1-1; perhaps TRBD1 as D (5 bases). This CDR3 is 14 amino acids long. V lost 4 bases and J 5 bases, leaving 14 bases between the germline ends. Germline assignment: CDR1 SEHNR and CDR2 FQNEAQ (reference sequence). The CDR3: CASSSHQGYTEAFF. CDR3 nucleotides: TGTGCCAGCAGCTCACACCAGGGCTATACTGAAGCTTTCTTT.

The genes are TRBV13 and TRBJ2-1; D uncertain. Germline V gene data show CDR1 as PRHDT and CDR2 as FYEKMQ (reference sequence). V dropped 3 bases and J dropped 9 bases, with 9 bases sitting between them. This CDR3 is 12 amino acids long. The CDR3 region has the DNA TGTGCCAGCAGCTTCACATTGGGTGAGCAGTTCTTC. It encodes CASSFTLGEQFF.

This clonotype has ten or more counts. The rearrangement uses TRBV7-9 and TRBJ2-1; no clear D gene. CDR3 length: 11 amino acids. V was trimmed by 3 bases and J by 5 bases, leaving 2 bases between them. CDR1 SEHNR and CDR2 FQNEAQ come from the germline V gene (reference sequence). CDR3: CASSFDNEQFF. The CDR3 nucleotides read TGTGCCAGCAGCTTTGACAATGAGCAGTTCTTC.

This clonotype was observed a few times. V gene TRBV11-3 combines with J gene TRBJ2-7; 10 bases agree with TRBD1. V lost 4 bases and J lost 3; bases outside the gene matches: 3. Germline CDR1 and CDR2: SGHNT and YENEEA. The CDR3 length is 14 residues. CDR3 loop: CASSSRDRGYEQYF. CDR3 bases: TGTGCCAGCAGCTCCCGGGACAGGGGCTACGAGCAGTACTTC.

This clonotype occurred a few times. This chain joins TRBV20-1 and TRBJ2-1; perhaps TRBD2 as D (5 bases). From germline, CDR1 is DFQATT and CDR2 SNEGSKA (reference sequence). V lost 6 bases and J lost 0, with 15 bases in between. The CDR3 sequence is 15 residues long. In DNA, the CDR3 is TGCAGTGCGCCCGAGGGCCTTTCCTCCTACAATGAGCAGTTCTTC. Its translation: CSAPEGLSSYNEQFF.

The chain uses TRBV7-9 and TRBJ2-3; TRBD1 agrees at 8 bases. The germline gives CDR1 SEHNR, CDR2 FQNEAQ (reference sequence). Germline trimming cut 4 bases from V and 6 bases from J; bases unmatched to any gene: 6. This CDR3 has 14 amino acids. CDR3 nucleotide sequence: TGTGCCAGCAGCTCGACAGGGGAGTACGATACGCAGTATTTT. Its protein product is CASSSTGEYDTQYF. Full variable domain (outside the CDR3, taken from reference TRBV7-9 and TRBJ2-3): DTGVSQNPRHKITKRGQNVTFRCDPISEHNRLYWYRQTLGQGPEFLTYFQNEAQLEKSRLLSDRFSAERPKGSFSTLEIQRTEQGDSAMYLCASSSTGEYDTQYFGPGTRLTVL.

The gene calls are TRBV5-6 and TRBJ2-7, with D possibly matching TRBD2 (5 bases). V was pared by 2 bases and J by 3 bases, with 12 bases between. The CDR3 length is 14 residues. Germline loops: CDR1 SGHDT, CDR2 YYEEEE. CDR3 residues: CASSFAGISYEQYF. The CDR3 DNA sequence: TGTGCCAGCAGCTTCGCCGGGATCAGCTACGAGCAGTACTTC. The variable domain in full, completed from reference TRBV5-6 and TRBJ2-7, reads DAGVTQSPTHLIKTRGQQVTLRCSPKSGHDTVSWYQQALGQGPQFIFQYYEEEERQRGNFPDRFSGHQFPNYSSELNVNALLLGDSALYLCASSFAGISYEQYFGPGTRLTVT.

This clonotype was observed a few times. This CDR3 is CASSPPGRANEQFF. CDR3 nucleotides: TGTGCCAGCAGTCCCCCAGGTCGGGCCAATGAGCAGTTCTTC. The V gene is TRBV28, the J gene TRBJ2-1, with D unclear. Germline values: CDR1 MDHEN, CDR2 SYDVKM. This CDR3 has 14 residues. V was clipped by 5 bases and J by 6 bases, with 14 bases between them.

V usage is TRBV28 and J usage is TRBJ2-3; D is ambiguous. Germline loops: CDR1 MDHEN, CDR2 SYDVKM. V was pared by 6 bases and J by 5 bases, with 15 bases between. CDR3 length equals 14 residues. The CDR3 protein is CASSPSPPRDTQYF. The CDR3 coding sequence is TGTGCCAGCAGCCCATCGCCCCCGAGAGATACGCAGTATTTT.

There are a few counts of this clonotype. V usage is TRBV2 and J usage is TRBJ2-2, with a tentative D call TRBD1 (6 bases). Germline-derived CDR1 and CDR2 are SNHLY and FYNNEI. V was clipped by 5 bases and J by 5 bases, with 15 bases between them. The CDR3 extends over 15 amino acids. DNA of the CDR3: TGTGCCAGCAGTCTGCCGGGACATAAAACCGGGGAGCTGTTTTTT. Protein product: CASSLPGHKTGELFF.